The 2 T cell receptor beta chains reported below all come from one sample, sequenced in a study of cytomegalovirus exposure and HLA in healthy donors. PCR used 60 Vbeta primers and 13 Jbeta primers. Sequenced by immunoSEQ multiplex PCR; TCRdb stores in-frame clones only, minus some. The table includes some 120,000 clones, around 10% detected once. Source material: PBMCs. The receptors here all came from a man aged 30-40 years in good health and CMV-seronegative.

This clone was seen a handful of times. The chain recombines TRBV28 with TRBJ2-2, with 11 bases lining up with TRBD2. V gave up 5 bases and J gave up 7 bases; unmatched junction bases: 12. The germline gives CDR1 MDHEN, CDR2 SYDVKM. This CDR3 spans 17 amino acids. CDR3 region: CASSQLAGGPEGGELFF. CDR3 nucleotides: TGTGCCAGCAGTCAGTTAGCGGGAGGGCCGGAGGGCGGGGAGCTGTTTTTT.

A few counts support this clone. This rearrangement joins TRBV4-1 to TRBJ2-2, with a weak D call TRBD1 (5 bases). The CDR3 extends over 14 amino acids. The ends were cut back, 3 bases at V and 1 base at J, with 6 bases in the middle. Per the germline V gene, CDR1 is MGHRA and CDR2 is YSYEKL. DNA of the CDR3: TGCGCCAGCAGCCACGACAGGAACACCGGGGAGCTGTTTTTT. Translated, it gives CASSHDRNTGELFF.